This T cell receptor beta chain stems from a study of glioma-infiltrating T cells. The CDR3 has 13 residues. V was shortened by 2 bases and J by 3 bases, with 7 bases between the two germline ends. From germline, CDR1 is MGHRA and CDR2 YSYEKL. TCR alpha and beta CDR3 regions were amplified from RNA using iRepertoire nested multiplex PCR. TCRdb passed the multiplex PCR reads through MiXCR, listing each CDR3 protein once. The profile shows about 180,000 distinct CDR3 sequences, approximately 40% of them singletons. This clonotype appeared many times. The chain uses TRBV4-1 and TRBJ2-5; D remains unclear. The sample comprised glioma tissue, nonneoplastic brain tissue, or PBMCs (not recorded which). The receptor was derived from a human donor with low-grade glioma or glioblastoma, undergoing nonglioma brain surgery, or in good health (not recorded which). DNA of the CDR3: TGCGCCAGCAGCCAATGGCAGAAAGAGACCCAGTACTTC. Encoded protein: CASSQWQKETQYF.